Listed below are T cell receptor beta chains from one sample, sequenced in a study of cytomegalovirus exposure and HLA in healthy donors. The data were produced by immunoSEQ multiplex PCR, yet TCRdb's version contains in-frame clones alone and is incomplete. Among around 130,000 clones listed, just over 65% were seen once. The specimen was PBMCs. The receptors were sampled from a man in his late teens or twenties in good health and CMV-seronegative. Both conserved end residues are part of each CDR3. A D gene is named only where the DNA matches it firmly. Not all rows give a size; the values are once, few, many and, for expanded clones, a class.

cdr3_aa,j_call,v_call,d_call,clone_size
CASSVGQGTNYGYTF,TRBJ1-2,TRBV9,-,few
CASSQERESSYNEQFF,TRBJ2-1,TRBV14,TRBD2,-
CASSLELPGNEQFF,TRBJ2-1,TRBV7-9,-,-
CSALSSYEQYF,TRBJ2-7,TRBV20-1,-,-
CASSLGLNTGELFF,TRBJ2-2,TRBV11-2,-,-
CAWSGYRDSFTEAFF,TRBJ1-1,TRBV30,-,-
CASSVTGVSYEQYF,TRBJ2-7,TRBV9,TRBD1,few
CASKGNRGGIRTEAFF,TRBJ1-1,TRBV27,TRBD1,few
CASSLAPSGRGRETQYF,TRBJ2-5,TRBV7-7,TRBD2,-
CAAGRSGNTIYF,TRBJ1-3,TRBV6-6,-,few
CASSLEGGSYNEQFF,TRBJ2-1,TRBV11-2,-,-
CASSQSSGNTGELFF,TRBJ2-2,TRBV4-3,TRBD2,-
CSSSPRDRDNEKLFF,TRBJ1-4,TRBV7-9,TRBD1,-
CASSLGLAVNTGELFF,TRBJ2-2,TRBV5-1,-,-
CATAESYEQYF,-,TRBV25-1,-,-
CASSLLGQGAAGELFF,TRBJ2-2,TRBV5-1,TRBD1,few
CASSYSPTGEQFF,TRBJ2-1,TRBV6-6,TRBD1,-
CAIQSTGGGFYEQYF,TRBJ2-7,TRBV10-3,-,-
CATSARDRGLYEKLFF,TRBJ1-4,TRBV15,TRBD1,-
CASSEASDTQYF,TRBJ2-3,TRBV6-1,-,-
CASSPPASSYNEQFF,TRBJ2-1,TRBV27,-,once
CASAGGTQYF,TRBJ2-5,TRBV7-9,-,few
CASSDSLIGTIYF,TRBJ1-3,TRBV10-1,-,-
CASSWARNYEQYF,TRBJ2-7,TRBV27,-,few